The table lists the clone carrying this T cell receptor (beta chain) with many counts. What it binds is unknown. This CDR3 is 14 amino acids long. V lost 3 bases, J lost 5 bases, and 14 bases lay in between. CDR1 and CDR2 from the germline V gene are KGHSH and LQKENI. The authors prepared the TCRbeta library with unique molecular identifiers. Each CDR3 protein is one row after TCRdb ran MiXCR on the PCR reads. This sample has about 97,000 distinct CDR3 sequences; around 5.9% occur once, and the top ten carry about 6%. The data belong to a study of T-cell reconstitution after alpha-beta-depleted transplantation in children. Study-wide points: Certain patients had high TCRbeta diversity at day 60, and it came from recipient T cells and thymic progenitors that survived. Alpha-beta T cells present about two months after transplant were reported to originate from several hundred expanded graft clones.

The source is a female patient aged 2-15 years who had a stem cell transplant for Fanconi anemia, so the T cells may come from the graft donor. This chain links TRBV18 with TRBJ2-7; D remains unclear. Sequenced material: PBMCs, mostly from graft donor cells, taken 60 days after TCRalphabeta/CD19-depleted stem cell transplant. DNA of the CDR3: TGTGCCAGCTCACCGACTCTACCATCCCACGAGCAGTACTTC. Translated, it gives CASSPTLPSHEQYF.